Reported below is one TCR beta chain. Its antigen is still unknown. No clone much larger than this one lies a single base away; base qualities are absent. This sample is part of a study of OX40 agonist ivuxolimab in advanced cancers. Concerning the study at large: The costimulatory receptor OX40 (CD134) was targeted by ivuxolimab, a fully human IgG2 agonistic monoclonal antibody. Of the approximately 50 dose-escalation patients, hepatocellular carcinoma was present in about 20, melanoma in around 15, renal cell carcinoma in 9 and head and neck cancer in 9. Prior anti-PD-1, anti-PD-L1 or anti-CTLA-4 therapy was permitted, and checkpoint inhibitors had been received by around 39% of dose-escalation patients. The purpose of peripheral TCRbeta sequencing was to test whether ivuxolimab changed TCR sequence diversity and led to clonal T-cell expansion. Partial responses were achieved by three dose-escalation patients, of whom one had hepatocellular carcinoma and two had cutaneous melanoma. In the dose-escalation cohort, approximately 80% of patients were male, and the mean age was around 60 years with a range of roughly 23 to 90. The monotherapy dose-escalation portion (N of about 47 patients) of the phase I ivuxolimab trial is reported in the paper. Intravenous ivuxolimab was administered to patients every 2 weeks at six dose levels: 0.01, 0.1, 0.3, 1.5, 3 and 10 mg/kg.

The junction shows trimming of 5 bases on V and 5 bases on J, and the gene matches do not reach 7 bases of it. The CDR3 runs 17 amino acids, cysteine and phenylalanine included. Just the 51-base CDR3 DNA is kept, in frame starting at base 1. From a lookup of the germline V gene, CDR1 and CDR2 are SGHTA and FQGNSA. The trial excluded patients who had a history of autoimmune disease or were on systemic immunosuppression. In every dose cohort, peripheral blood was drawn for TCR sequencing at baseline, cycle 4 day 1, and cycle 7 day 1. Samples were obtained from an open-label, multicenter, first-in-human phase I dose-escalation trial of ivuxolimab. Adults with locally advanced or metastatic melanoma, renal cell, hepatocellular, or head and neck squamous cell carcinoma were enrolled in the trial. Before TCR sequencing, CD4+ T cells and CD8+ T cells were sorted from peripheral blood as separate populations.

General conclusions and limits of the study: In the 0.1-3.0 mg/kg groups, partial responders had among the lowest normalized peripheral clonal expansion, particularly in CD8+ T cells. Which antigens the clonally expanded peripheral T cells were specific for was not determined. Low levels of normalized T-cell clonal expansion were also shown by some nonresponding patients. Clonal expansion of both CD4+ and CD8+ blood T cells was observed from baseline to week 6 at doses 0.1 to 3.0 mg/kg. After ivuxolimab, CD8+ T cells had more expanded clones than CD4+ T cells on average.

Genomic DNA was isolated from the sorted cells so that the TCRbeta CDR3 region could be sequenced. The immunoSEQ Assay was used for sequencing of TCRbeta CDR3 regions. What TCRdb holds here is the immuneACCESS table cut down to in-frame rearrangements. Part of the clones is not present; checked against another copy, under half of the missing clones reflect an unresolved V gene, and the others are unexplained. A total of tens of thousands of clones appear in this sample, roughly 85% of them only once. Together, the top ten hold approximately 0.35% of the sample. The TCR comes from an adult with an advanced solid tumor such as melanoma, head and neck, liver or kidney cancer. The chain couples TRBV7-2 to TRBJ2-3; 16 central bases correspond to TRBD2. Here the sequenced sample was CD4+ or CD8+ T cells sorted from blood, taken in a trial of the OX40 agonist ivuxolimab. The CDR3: CASSKGLAGGPGDTQYF. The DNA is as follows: TGTGCCAGCAGCAAGGGACTAGCGGGGGGGCCGGGAGATACGCAGTATTTT.